This TCR beta chain derives from a study of a mutant IDH1 vaccine in newly diagnosed glioma. Looking at the study overall: Patients began vaccination 4-6 weeks after radiotherapy alone, or with temozolomide cycles. Most patients had radiochemotherapy with temozolomide before enrollment; others had one alone. Week 35 brought visit V12, which was followed by visit V13 at week 47.

The V end was cut by 3 bases, the J end by 3 bases, with 8 bases between. Germline CDR1 reads MNHEY; CDR2 reads SMNVEV (reference sequence). The CDR3 runs to 13 residues. Only in-frame clones appear in the TCRdb table, and some are missing; sequencing was by immunoSEQ multiplex PCR. The table shows approximately 50,000 clones, with around 86% occurring only once. On this clone itself: Its antigen remains unknown.

Time point in this sample: week 47, end of study. One vaccine dose held 300 ug of mutant IDH1 20-mer peptide and came with topical imiquimod. The study gave patients eight vaccinations in weeks 1, 3, 5, 7, 11, 15, 19, 23. Source: PBMCs, taken from a glioma patient whose treatment included an IDH1 peptide vaccine. The chain joins TRBV27 to TRBJ1-1, with a tentative D call TRBD1 (5 bases). The clonotype was recovered from a woman in her fifties or sixties with glioma. CDR3 bases: TGTGCCAGCAGTTTGGGCAGGGACACTGAAGCTTTCTTT. It yields the protein CASSLGRDTEAFF.